These T cell receptor beta chains were read from a single sample in a study of PD-1 blockade in classical Hodgkin lymphoma. The table came from immunoSEQ multiplex PCR; TCRdb's copy has only in-frame clones and leaves some out. The sample lists under 50,000 clones, roughly two thirds seen once, with 2.5% to 3.5% in the top ten. Sequenced material: peripheral blood mononuclear cells (PBMCs), taken before the fourth cycle of nivolumab. The receptors shown here come from a human donor with classical Hodgkin lymphoma. The CDR3 runs from the conserved cysteine through the conserved F or W. D genes are given only for firm matches. Size is omitted from some rows. Given values are once, few, many or a class for expanded clones.

>TRBV7-9|NA|15|TRBJ1-4|NA
TGTGCCAGCAGCTTAGTCCCTTCGGGGGGAGAAAAACTGTTTTTT
CASSLVPSGGEKLFF
>TRBV5-1|TRBD2|20|TRBJ2-1|NA
TGCGCCAGCAGCTTGGCCCAGTGGCTAGCGGGGGGCAGCTCCTACAATGAGCAGTTCTTC
CASSLAQWLAGGSSYNEQFF
>TRBV19|NA|15|TRBJ2-2|NA
TGTGCCAGTAGTATCTTCGCGGCGAACACCGGGGAGCTGTTTTTT
CASSIFAANTGELFF
>TRBV10-3|NA|14|TRBJ2-3|NA
TGTGCCATCAGTGAGTCTCAGGGGCGGGATACGCAGTATTTT
CAISESQGRDTQYF
>TRBV5-8|NA|17|TRBJ1-5|once
TGTGCCAGCAGCTTGGAACGGGGGCGAACTCCCAATCAGCCCCAGCATTTT
CASSLERGRTPNQPQHF
>TRBV19|TRBD1|15|TRBJ2-2|NA
TGTGCCAGTCAAGAGGGGACAGCGAACACCGGGGAGCTGTTTTTT
CASQEGTANTGELFF
>TRBV27|NA|13|TRBJ1-1|once
TGTGCCAGCAGTTTATACGGGGGCCCTGAAGCTTTCTTT
CASSLYGGPEAFF
>TRBV2|NA|16|TRBJ2-1|NA
TGTGCCAGCAGTGGAGAGAGACAGGTTGAGGGGAATGAGCAGTTCTTC
CASSGERQVEGNEQFF
>TRBV4-3|TRBD1|15|TRBJ1-1|NA
TGCGCCAGCAGCCGGGGGACAGGGGATCGCAGCGGAGCTTTCTTT
CASSRGTGDRSGAFF
>TRBV25-1|TRBD1|16|TRBJ2-7|NA
TGTGCCAGCTCCTATCCGCTGGGACAGGGAGTAGGCGAGCAGTACTTC
CASSYPLGQGVGEQYF
>TRBV28|NA|13|TRBJ2-1|many
TGTGCCAGCAGTTTAAGTGAGAACAATGAGCAGTTCTTC
CASSLSENNEQFF
>TRBV9|TRBD1|16|TRBJ1-5|NA
TGTGCCAGCAGTGACAGTCCGGACAGGGGTAATCAGCCCCAGCATTTT
CASSDSPDRGNQPQHF
>TRBV7-2|NA|17|TRBJ2-3|few
TGTGCCAGCAGCTTAAGTTGGCCGGGAGCGGGCCGTGGTACGCAGTATTTT
CASSLSWPGAGRGTQYF
>TRBV4-1|NA|15|TRBJ2-7|many
TGCGCCAGCAGCCAAGACCAGACAACTCCCTACGCGCAGTACTTC
CASSQDQTTPYAQYF
>TRBV25-1|NA|13|TRBJ2-7|NA
TGTGCCAGCAGTGTAACAGGGACCTACGAGCAGTACTTC
CASSVTGTYEQYF
>TRBV11-2|NA|14|TRBJ2-3|NA
TGTGCCAGCAGCTCCCTTATACAGCCCGGGGCGCAGTATTTT
CASSSLIQPGAQYF
>TRBV11-2|TRBD1|14|TRBJ1-4|NA
TGTGCCAGCAGCTACCGGGACAGGGACGAAAAACTGTTTTTT
CASSYRDRDEKLFF
>TRBV20-1|NA|11|TRBJ1-3|NA
TGCAGTGCTAGGCAGAGAAACACCATATATTTT
CSARQRNTIYF
>TRBV27|NA|14|TRBJ2-2|NA
TGTGCCAGCAGGGGAGTGGGGAACACCGGGGAGCTGTTTTTT
CASRGVGNTGELFF
>TRBV29-1|TRBD1|13|TRBJ1-2|few
TGCAGCGTTGAAGATAACAGGGGGTCTGGCTACACCTTC
CSVEDNRGSGYTF
>TRBV6-5|NA|15|TRBJ2-3|NA
TGTGCCAGCAGTTACTCTGGCAGGGCCACAGATACGCAGTATTTT
CASSYSGRATDTQYF
>TRBV5-5|NA|12|TRBJ2-4|NA
TGTGCCAGCAGCGCGGACAAAAACATTCAGTACTTC
CASSADKNIQYF
>TRBV28|TRBD2|17|TRBJ2-5|NA
TGTGCCAGCAGTTTAGGGGCGGGGGAGATTTTTCAAGAGACCCAGTACTTC
CASSLGAGEIFQETQYF
>TRBV2|TRBD1|14|TRBJ2-3|NA
TGTGCCAGCAGTGGGGGACACAGGGGTGATACGCAGTATTTT
CASSGGHRGDTQYF
>TRBV28|NA|15|TRBJ2-7|NA
TGTGCCAGCAGCTTTGCCCTTCCGGGATCCTACGAGCAGTACTTC
CASSFALPGSYEQYF
>TRBV4-3|NA|15|TRBJ2-5|NA
TGCGCCAGCAGCCAAGACGGGGCTAGACAAGAGACCCAGTACTTC
CASSQDGARQETQYF
>TRBV23-1|NA|15|TRBJ2-3|NA
TGCGCCCGAACGGTGGGTGGAGGGGTGGTTTATACGCAGTATTTT
CARTVGGGVVYTQYF
>TRBV28|TRBD1|16|TRBJ2-3|NA
TGTGCCAGCAGTTTCCTGATAGGGGGCGGCACAGATACGCAGTATTTT
CASSFLIGGGTDTQYF
>TRBV6-8|NA|16|TRBJ2-7|NA
TGTGCCAGCAGTACAACTCAATCGGACAGGGAGGGCGAGCAGTACTTC
CASSTTQSDREGEQYF
>TRBV11-2|NA|13|TRBJ2-2|NA
TGTGCCAGCAGCTTAGGTCGCTCCGGGGAGCTGTTTTTT
CASSLGRSGELFF
>TRBV18|TRBD2|14|TRBJ2-7|NA
TGTGCCAGCGCACTGAGCGGGGTAAACTACGAGCAGTACTTC
CASALSGVNYEQYF
>TRBV4-3|TRBD2|14|TRBJ2-1|NA
TGCGCCAGCAGCCAAGAACGGAGCGGGGGGCGGAAGTTCTTC
CASSQERSGGRKFF
>TRBV9|NA|16|TRBJ2-1|NA
TGTGCCAGCAGCCCCACGGGACACCTCTCCTACAATGAGCAGTTCTTC
CASSPTGHLSYNEQFF
>TRBV6-6|NA|14|TRBJ1-5|few
TGTGCCAGCAGTTACCCCGGTAGCAATCAGCCCCAGCATTTT
CASSYPGSNQPQHF
>TRBV25-1|NA|16|TRBJ1-1|medium-sized
TGTGCCAGCAGTGATCGTTTTGGACCCATGAACACTGAAGCTTTCTTT
CASSDRFGPMNTEAFF
>TRBV18|NA|16|TRBJ2-7|NA
TGTGCCAGCTCACCGGATCGAGGGACGTGGGTCGGCGAGCAGTACTTC
CASSPDRGTWVGEQYF
>TRBV27|TRBD1|17|TRBJ1-1|NA
TGTGCCAGCAGTTCACGACAGGGAAAAGAGTATAACACTGAAGCTTTCTTT
CASSSRQGKEYNTEAFF
>TRBV7-2|NA|14|TRBJ2-1|NA
TGTGCCAGCAAACTCCGGGACGGGGGTAGGGAGCAGTTCTTC
CASKLRDGGREQFF